This record concerns one TCR beta chain sequence. The CDR3 loop spans 16 amino acids. V gave up 4 bases and J gave up 0 bases; unmatched junction bases: 6. Germline CDR1 MGHRA, CDR2 YSYEKL. This sample is part of a study of blood T cell repertoires in COVID-19. The data were produced by immunoSEQ multiplex PCR, yet TCRdb's version contains in-frame clones alone and is incomplete. The sample has approximately 68,000 clones; roughly 84% are singletons. The rearrangement links TRBV4-1 to TRBJ1-3; TRBD1 matches 7 bases. The TCR was taken from a man in his 70s with active or convalescent COVID-19. Specimen: peripheral blood. CDR3 sequence reads: CASSPRTGSSGNTIYF. CDR3 DNA sequence: TGCGCCAGCAGCCCGCGGACAGGAAGCTCTGGAAACACCATATATTTT.